The 25 T cell receptor beta chains in this list originate from one sample, sequenced in a study of identical twins' blood T cells. MiXCR, run by TCRdb on the 5' RACE reads, gives a single entry per CDR3 protein. The sample holds roughly 340,000 distinct CDR3 sequences, roughly 31% seen once. Specimen: PBMCs. The receptors derive from a woman aged 18-55 years in good health.

Details on this clonotype: Given a much more abundant clone one base away, this may be a read error. The chain is built from TRBV20-1 and TRBJ2-7, with a possible D match to TRBD2 (6 bases). CDR1 DFQATT and CDR2 SNEGSKA come from the germline V gene (reference sequence). This CDR3 region has 13 residues. The CDR3 reads CSAKAGTLYERYF. In DNA form, the CDR3 reads TGCAGTGCTAAGGCCGGGACTCTCTACGAGCGGTACTTC.

This sequence joins TRBV9 and TRBJ2-1; the D is unclear. The CDR3 has 12 amino acids. Germline V CDR1 and CDR2: SGDLS, YYNGEE. The germline V and J ends were trimmed by 0 bases and 6 bases, with 4 bases remaining between them. CDR3 residues: CASSVAGNEQFF. DNA of the CDR3: TGTGCCAGCAGCGTAGCAGGCAATGAGCAGTTCTTC.

The gene calls are TRBV2 and TRBJ1-1; D remains unclear. Germline V gene lookup returns CDR1 SNHLY and CDR2 FYNNEI. CDR3 length: 13 residues. V gave up 8 bases and J gave up 6 bases, with 16 bases separating them. This CDR3 reads CASLFGVRAEAFF. The CDR3 DNA sequence: TGTGCCAGCCTTTTCGGGGTGAGGGCTGAAGCTTTCTTT.

This clonotype was picked up many times. CDR3 sequence: CASSPGQYTEAFF. The CDR3 nucleotides are TGTGCCAGCAGCCCCGGACAGTACACTGAAGCTTTCTTT. The rearrangement uses TRBV7-6 and TRBJ1-1; a possible D gene is TRBD1 (6 bases). Trimming shortened V by 5 bases and J by 3 bases, and 10 bases separated the two germline ends. The CDR3 runs to 13 residues. CDR1 SGHVS and CDR2 FNYEAQ come from the germline V gene.

This clonotype appeared once. It may be a read error: a sequence one base away is much more abundant. The rearrangement uses TRBV11-2 and TRBJ2-5; D uncertain. The CDR3 spans 12 residues. Per the germline V gene, CDR1 is SGHAT and CDR2 is FQNNGV. CDR3 loop: CASGLAGETQYF. The CDR3 DNA sequence: TGTGCCAGCGGCTTGGCTGGAGAGACCCAGTACTTC.

The chain links TRBV20-1 to TRBJ1-1, with D hard to call. The CDR3 contains 11 residues. Trimming took 5 bases from V and 4 from J, leaving 8 bases between them. CDR1 is DFQATT, CDR2 SNEGSKA, per germline (reference sequence). The CDR3 loop reads CSAFRITEAFF. The CDR3 DNA reads as TGCAGTGCTTTTCGTATCACTGAAGCTTTCTTT.

This chain uses TRBV11-2 with TRBJ1-5, with 7 bases fitting TRBD1. With 0 bases clipped from V and 4 bases from J, the junction kept 3 bases outside the gene matches. Germline V lookup: CDR1 SGHAT, CDR2 FQNNGV. This CDR3 contains 15 residues. CDR3 sequence: CASSLEGRGNQPQHF. In DNA form, the CDR3 reads TGTGCCAGCAGCTTAGAAGGCAGGGGGAATCAGCCCCAGCATTTT.

The CDR3 reads CASSLGRGGHSYEQYF. The CDR3 DNA is TGTGCCAGCAGCTTAGGGAGGGGGGGCCACTCCTACGAGCAGTACTTC. This chain joins TRBV11-2 and TRBJ2-7; possibly TRBD2 for D (7 bases). The length of the CDR3 is 16 residues. V was cut by 1 base and J by 0 bases, with 13 bases left in between. Germline values: CDR1 SGHAT, CDR2 FQNNGV. The variable domain in full, with the rest retrieved from reference TRBV11-2 and TRBJ2-7, is EAGVAQSPRYKIIEKRQSVAFWCNPISGHATLYWYQQILGQGPKLLIQFQNNGVVDDSQLPKDRFSAERLKGVDSTLKIQPAKLEDSAVYLCASSLGRGGHSYEQYFGPGTRLTVT.

This clonotype was seen only a few times. The J gene is TRBJ1-5, the V gene TRBV19; D not certain. V was cut by 7 bases and J by 0 bases, with 10 bases left in between. Germline CDR1 is LNHDA and CDR2 is SQIVND (reference sequence). The CDR3 consists of 14 residues. The CDR3 region has the DNA TGTGCCAGTAATTCCCGGAATAGCAATCAGCCCCAGCATTTT. Encoded protein: CASNSRNSNQPQHF.

This clonotype was picked up a small number of times. A single base separates this from a much larger clone, so it may be a read error. The chain carries TRBV14 and TRBJ1-4; 9 nucleotides line up with TRBD1. Germline-derived CDR1 and CDR2 are SGHDN and FVKESK. This CDR3 contains 15 residues. CDR3 in amino acids: CAISPLKGQGEKLFF. The CDR3, as DNA: TGTGCCATCAGCCCACTAAAGGGACAGGGAGAGAAACTGTTTTTT.

The chain is built from TRBV19 and TRBJ2-1; D is possibly TRBD1 (6 bases). The CDR3 is 15 amino acids. Germline CDR1 and CDR2: LNHDA and SQIVND (reference sequence). The germline V and J ends were trimmed by 4 bases and 3 bases, with 13 bases remaining between them. The CDR3 sequence is CASSKQGKHYNEQFF. The CDR3 nucleotides read TGTGCCAGTAGTAAACAGGGTAAACACTACAATGAGCAGTTCTTC.

Concerning this clonotype: A junction boundary mismatches the germline segment, possibly from a read error. The chain combines TRBV12-3 or TRBV12-4 with TRBJ1-6, with 7 bases lining up with TRBD1. The CDR3 is made up of 15 amino acids. The CDR3 here is CATATGPIRNSPPHF. Written as DNA, the CDR3 is TGTGCCACCGCGACAGGGCCTATTCGGAATTCACCCCCCCACTTT.

This clonotype was counted a few times. The chain uses TRBV5-5 and TRBJ1-2, with D uncertain. This CDR3 contains 13 residues. CDR1 and CDR2 from the germline V gene are SGHKS and YYEKEE (reference sequence). Trimming removed 0 bases from V and 3 bases from J, with 6 bases in between. The CDR3 DNA sequence: TGTGCCAGCAGCTTGGACATGTACTATGGCTACACCTTC. Translating gives CASSLDMYYGYTF.

This clonotype has just a few counts. The chain couples TRBV5-1 to TRBJ2-2; a weak D match, TRBD2 (6 bases). The CDR3 runs 17 residues. Trimming removed 0 bases at V and 3 bases at J, with 15 bases between. Germline loops: CDR1 SGHRS, CDR2 YFSETQ. CDR3 in amino acids: CASSLGTGTSYTGELFF. For the CDR3, the DNA is TGCGCCAGCAGCTTGGGGACCGGGACTTCCTACACCGGGGAGCTGTTTTTT.

The gene calls are TRBV20-1 and TRBJ1-5; D uncertain. The CDR3 runs 12 residues. The germline V gene has CDR1 DFQATT and CDR2 SNEGSKA (reference sequence). V was pared by 4 bases and J by 5 bases, with 9 bases between. The CDR3 here is CSAIVRDQPQHF. CDR3 nucleotides: TGCAGTGCTATAGTAAGGGATCAGCCCCAGCATTTT.

This clonotype was recorded many times. The chain combines TRBV2 with TRBJ2-7; D ambiguous. The CDR3 extends over 15 amino acids. The V end was cut by 4 bases, the J end by 0 bases, with 13 bases between. Germline V gene sequence: CDR1 SNHLY, CDR2 FYNNEI. The CDR3: CASSGESVSSYEQYF. CDR3 nucleotides: TGTGCCAGCAGTGGTGAGTCCGTGAGCTCCTACGAGCAGTACTTC.

V gene TRBV20-1 combines with J gene TRBJ1-2; 12 bases are a match to TRBD1. The CDR3 consists of 15 residues. The germline V gene encodes CDR1 DFQATT and CDR2 SNEGSKA (reference sequence). The V and J ends lost 3 bases and 6 bases, in that order; junction bases with no gene match: 8. CDR3: CSARLGTGGWHGYTF. CDR3 bases: TGCAGTGCTAGGCTGGGGACAGGGGGCTGGCATGGCTACACCTTC.

The rearrangement links TRBV29-1 to TRBJ1-4, with D possibly matching TRBD1 (5 bases). Trimming stripped 4 bases from V and 6 bases from J, with 15 bases between. Per germline, CDR1 SQVTM and CDR2 ANQGSEA. The CDR3 covers 14 residues. The CDR3: CSVGDTGGDEKLFF. The CDR3 DNA reads as TGCAGCGTTGGAGACACAGGCGGGGATGAAAAACTGTTTTTT.

This clonotype was detected a few times. V usage is TRBV6-5 and J usage is TRBJ1-4; D is unresolved. V was trimmed by 2 bases and J by 13 bases, leaving 17 bases between them. The CDR3 is 14 amino acids. The germline gives CDR1 MNHEY, CDR2 SVGAGI. The DNA of the CDR3 is TGTGCCAGCAGTTACGGGTTAGAGGGAGACCGACTGTTTTTT. It specifies CASSYGLEGDRLFF.

There are many counts of this clonotype. V gene TRBV28 combines with J gene TRBJ1-5; TRBD1 might be the D (6 bases). The germline V gene encodes CDR1 MDHEN and CDR2 SYDVKM. Trimming took 7 bases from V and 1 from J, leaving 17 bases between them. The CDR3 is 16 amino acids. As DNA, the CDR3 is TGTGCCAGCACCTACAGGGTGGGTGGGAGCAATCAGCCCCAGCATTTT. Protein: CASTYRVGGSNQPQHF.

At least ten counts were recorded for this clonotype. CDR3 sequence (DNA): TGCAGCGCCACGCTGGGGACGGCGGATCAGCCCCAGCATTTT. This sequence encodes CSATLGTADQPQHF. The chain links TRBV29-1 to TRBJ1-5, with a weak D call TRBD1 (5 bases). The CDR3 is 14 amino acids. Germline V gene data show CDR1 as SQVTM and CDR2 as ANQGSEA. V was cut by 7 bases and J by 5 bases, with 18 bases left in between.

This clonotype was detected only a few times. The chain combines TRBV20-1 with TRBJ2-4; no clear D. The CDR3 sequence is 12 residues long. The germline gives CDR1 DFQATT, CDR2 SNEGSKA (reference sequence). The CDR3 coding sequence is TGCAGCCCTCTCGAAGTACCGAACATTCAGTACTTC. Its protein product is CSPLEVPNIQYF.

This clonotype was found once. The V call is TRBV18, the J call TRBJ2-3; no definite D call. Looked up from germline, CDR1 is KGHSH and CDR2 is LQKENI. The germline V and J ends were trimmed by 3 bases and 5 bases, with 9 bases remaining between them. The CDR3 covers 13 residues. The CDR3 is CASSPPSGDTQYF. The CDR3 DNA reads TGTGCCAGCTCACCCCCCTCTGGAGATACGCAGTATTTT. Together with reference TRBV18 and TRBJ2-3, the CDR3 gives the full variable domain: NAGVMQNPRHLVRRRGQEARLRCSPMKGHSHVYWYRQLPEEGLKFMVYLQKENIIDESGMPKERFSAEFPKEGPSILRIQQVVRGDSAAYFCASSPPSGDTQYFGPGTRLTVL.

This clonotype came up once. Germline and junction disagree at one end, which may indicate a read error. The J gene is TRBJ2-4, the V gene TRBV7-2; 9 bases map to TRBD1. The CDR3 is 16 residues long. From germline, CDR1 is SGHTA and CDR2 FQGNSA. As DNA, the CDR3 is TGTGCCAGCAGTCCTCGGACAGGGGATGGGGCCAACATTCAGTGCTTC. Translated: CASSPRTGDGANIQCF.

The genes are TRBV20-1 and TRBJ2-3; D is perhaps TRBD2 (7 bases). V gave up 6 bases and J gave up 4 bases, with 14 bases separating them. This CDR3 comprises 13 residues. Germline CDR1 is DFQATT and CDR2 is SNEGSKA (reference sequence). CDR3 DNA sequence: TGCAGTGCCCCCTCGGGGGGCGCAGATACGCAGTATTTT. Protein sequence: CSAPSGGADTQYF.